These 31 T cell receptor beta chains originate from one sample sequenced in a study of blood T cell repertoires in COVID-19. TCRdb's copy holds only in-frame clones and misses some; the assay was immunoSEQ multiplex PCR. The sample lists approximately 180,000 clones, around 85% occurring once. The sample taken for sequencing was peripheral blood. The receptor source for this set is a human donor with active or convalescent COVID-19. The donor label of this sample is uncertain.

V gene TRBV30 combines with J gene TRBJ1-2, with D possibly matching TRBD1 (5 bases). The ends were cut back, 2 bases at V and 5 bases at J, with 21 bases in the middle. The germline CDR1 and CDR2 sequences are GTSNPN and SVGIG (reference sequence). The CDR3 contains 16 residues. CDR3: CAWSPPGRLGLYGYTF. The DNA for the CDR3 is TGTGCCTGGAGTCCCCCGGGCAGGCTGGGGCTATATGGCTACACCTTC.

This clone occurred a few times. The chain is built from TRBV2 and TRBJ2-7; 10 nucleotides align to TRBD2. V was pared by 11 bases and J by 5 bases, with 6 bases of the junction left unmatched. Germline V CDR1 and CDR2: SNHLY, FYNNEI. This CDR3 comprises 12 residues. CDR3 DNA: TGTGCCCTAGCGGGGGCTGGTGACGAGCAGTACTTC. This gives the protein CALAGAGDEQYF.

The V and J genes are TRBV5-4 and TRBJ2-7; 7 bases are shared with TRBD1. The junction had 5 bases not matched to a gene; V was cut back by 4 bases and J by 4 bases. The germline CDR1 and CDR2 sequences are SGHNT and YYREEE (reference sequence). The CDR3 covers 13 residues. The DNA for the CDR3 is TGTGCCAGCAGCCTCGGGACAGAATACGAGCAGTACTTC. Encoded protein: CASSLGTEYEQYF.

The chain employs TRBV5-1 and TRBJ1-4; TRBD1 matches 7 bases. This CDR3 is 18 amino acids long. V dropped 4 bases and J dropped 0; count of bases not matched to a gene: 12. CDR1 and CDR2 (germline): SGHRS, YFSETQ. CDR3 loop: CASSRQGSRRATNEKLFF. CDR3 bases: TGCGCCAGCAGCCGACAGGGATCCCGACGTGCAACTAATGAAAAACTGTTTTTT.

The gene calls are TRBV2 and TRBJ1-5; 7 positions agree with TRBD1. V shed 9 bases, J shed 4 bases, and the junction held 6 bases outside the gene matches. The germline V gene has CDR1 SNHLY and CDR2 FYNNEI. The CDR3 runs to 13 residues. Written as DNA, the CDR3 is TGTGCCAGTGAGGGACAGAAGAATCAGCCCCAGCATTTT. Translation: CASEGQKNQPQHF.

This clone was detected many times. The chain has TRBV5-4 and TRBJ1-2, with D uncertain. Trimming shortened V by 1 base and J by 2 bases, and 12 bases separated the two germline ends. The CDR3 covers 15 residues. The germline V gene encodes CDR1 SGHNT and CDR2 YYREEE (reference sequence). The CDR3 bases are TGTGCCAGCAGCTTGTGGCGGGGTGGGAACTATGGCTACACCTTC. It translates to CASSLWRGGNYGYTF.

The rearrangement joins TRBV10-3 to TRBJ1-5, with D maybe TRBD1 (5 bases). The CDR3 spans 14 residues. Trimming pared 6 bases from V and 3 bases from J, leaving 12 bases between. CDR1 is ENHRY, CDR2 SYGVKD, per germline. CDR3 residues: CAIRGREDNQPQHF. As DNA, the CDR3 is TGTGCCATCAGGGGCAGGGAAGACAATCAGCCCCAGCATTTT.

The chain joins TRBV4-1 to TRBJ2-1; 11 nucleotides match TRBD2. Trimming cost V 2 bases and J 8 bases; bases outside gene matches: 8. The germline CDR1 and CDR2 sequences are MGHRA and YSYEKL. The CDR3 totals 16 residues. The CDR3 region is CASSQSLAGVGYEQFF. In DNA form, the CDR3 reads TGCGCCAGCAGCCAATCACTAGCGGGAGTCGGTTATGAGCAGTTCTTC.

CDR3: CASSPFGTGVPLLSGNTIYF. The DNA for the CDR3 is TGTGCCAGCAGCCCTTTTGGGACAGGGGTCCCTCTCCTCTCTGGAAACACCATATATTTT. The rearrangement uses TRBV3-1 (or the pseudogene TRBV3-2) and TRBJ1-3; 10 bases line up with TRBD1. The CDR3 extends over 20 amino acids. Germline V gives CDR1 LGHDT, CDR2 YNNKEL (reference sequence). With V trimmed by 4 bases and J by 0 bases, 15 bases remained unmatched.

The gene calls are TRBV11-3 and TRBJ2-1; 8 positions match TRBD2. Trimming cost V 5 bases and J 10 bases; bases outside gene matches: 7. The CDR3 totals 13 residues. Germline lookup yields CDR1 SGHNT and CDR2 YENEEA. The CDR3 nucleotides read TGTGCCAGCAGCCCTGCGGGGGGCACGGAGCAGTTCTTC. It translates to CASSPAGGTEQFF.

The chain links TRBV30 to TRBJ2-5, with 11 bases fitting TRBD2. V was clipped by 0 bases and J by 2 bases; unmatched bases: 8. The germline V gene has CDR1 GTSNPN and CDR2 SVGIG (reference sequence). The CDR3 is 17 residues long. The CDR3 region has the DNA TGTGCCTGGAGTGTACTAGCGGGGGAGGGGGGTCAAGAGACCCAGTACTTC. Protein product: CAWSVLAGEGGQETQYF.

This chain joins TRBV29-1 and TRBJ2-2; the D is unclear. The V gene's germline CDR1 is SQVTM and CDR2 ANQGSEA. CDR3 length: 15 amino acids. The V end lost 1 base, the J end lost 2 bases, and 11 bases lay between the germline ends. The CDR3 spells CSVEVAPGNTGELFF. The DNA for the CDR3 is TGCAGCGTTGAAGTGGCCCCAGGAAACACCGGGGAGCTGTTTTTT.

The chain combines TRBV3-1 (or the pseudogene TRBV3-2) with TRBJ2-7; 7 bases are shared with TRBD1. J was trimmed by 2 bases and V by 6 bases; bases with no gene match: 13. CDR1 is LGHDT, CDR2 YNNKEL, per germline (reference sequence). There are 16 residues in the CDR3. CDR3 residues: CASSDIRDSQAYEQYF. The CDR3 DNA reads as TGTGCCAGCAGTGATATCCGGGACAGTCAAGCCTACGAGCAGTACTTC.

CDR3 region: CASSYPGGRRNTEAFF. DNA for the CDR3: TGTGCCAGCAGTTACCCGGGGGGGCGCAGGAACACTGAAGCTTTCTTT. The gene calls are TRBV6-7 and TRBJ1-1; tentatively, D is TRBD1 (6 bases). TRBV6-7 is placed among ORFs of uncertain function. V dropped 2 bases and J dropped 1 base, with 14 bases sitting between them. The CDR3 has 16 amino acids.

The rearrangement uses TRBV11-3 and TRBJ2-3, with 8 bases matching TRBD1. The length of the CDR3 is 19 residues. Trimming at V came to 6 bases and at J to 1 base, leaving 18 bases not matched to a gene. CDR1 is SGHNT and CDR2 is YENEEA in the germline V gene. CDR3 in DNA: TGTGCCAGCAGACTCGCCGGGACAGGTCCAACTTACCGCACAGATACGCAGTATTTT. The encoded protein is CASRLAGTGPTYRTDTQYF.

The chain has TRBV10-3 and TRBJ1-1; D gene uncertain. Deletions cut 7 bases from V and 0 bases from J, with 9 bases between. CDR3 length equals 13 residues. Germline CDR1 ENHRY, CDR2 SYGVKD. CDR3 residues: CAIITRLNTEAFF. CDR3 nucleotide sequence: TGTGCCATCATAACTAGGCTGAACACTGAAGCTTTCTTT.

The CDR3 sequence: CASSELAGGHEQFF. The CDR3 DNA is TGCGCCAGCAGTGAGCTAGCGGGAGGCCATGAGCAGTTCTTC. The chain uses TRBV10-2 and TRBJ2-1; 11 nucleotides match TRBD2. V dropped 2 bases and J dropped 8; count of bases not matched to a gene: 2. Per the germline V gene, CDR1 is WSHSY and CDR2 is SAAADI. This CDR3 is built from 14 residues.

The gene calls are TRBV7-6 and TRBJ2-3; TRBD2 matches 9 bases. V was clipped by 1 base and J by 5 bases; unmatched bases: 7. Germline CDR1 is SGHVS and CDR2 is FNYEAQ. This CDR3 has 16 amino acids. The CDR3: CASSLVPSGAEDTQYF. In DNA form, the CDR3 reads TGTGCCAGCAGCTTAGTACCTAGCGGGGCCGAAGATACGCAGTATTTT.

Concerning this clone itself: At one boundary the junction diverges from the germline segment, which might be a read error. V is TRBV29-1 and J is TRBJ1-2, with D possibly TRBD1 on 5 matching bases. This CDR3 comprises 11 residues. Germline V gene sequence: CDR1 SQVTM, CDR2 ANQGSEA. CDR3 in amino acids: CSVEEGTTTDF. The CDR3 DNA sequence: TGCAGCGTTGAAGAGGGGACTACCACAGACTTC.

The V gene is TRBV11-2, the J gene TRBJ1-2; 10 nucleotides line up with TRBD1. With 1 base clipped from V and 7 bases from J, the junction kept 6 bases outside the gene matches. Looked up from germline, CDR1 is SGHAT and CDR2 is FQNNGV. CDR3 length: 15 residues. CDR3 residues: CASSLVGGQGGGYTF. The CDR3 bases are TGTGCCAGCAGCTTAGTCGGCGGACAGGGGGGTGGCTACACCTTC.

The chain combines TRBV18 with TRBJ2-7; 12 bases are a match to TRBD2. With V trimmed by 2 bases and J by 5 bases, 13 bases remained unmatched. The CDR3 is 18 residues long. CDR1 is KGHSH, CDR2 LQKENI, per germline. The CDR3 DNA is TGTGCCAGCTCACCAACCGTTCTAGCGGGAGGGCCATCAGACGAGCAGTACTTC. It translates to CASSPTVLAGGPSDEQYF.

The chain links TRBV4-1 to TRBJ2-3, with TRBD2 identical over 9 bases. Germline V gene lookup returns CDR1 MGHRA and CDR2 YSYEKL. J was trimmed by 5 bases and V by 4 bases; bases with no gene match: 13. The CDR3 length is 17 residues. This CDR3 is CASSPKEALAGLDTQYF. DNA of the CDR3: TGCGCCAGCAGCCCAAAAGAGGCACTAGCGGGCTTAGATACGCAGTATTTT.

The rearrangement uses TRBV5-4 and TRBJ1-2; TRBD1 matches at 7 bases. Germline CDR1 and CDR2: SGHNT and YYREEE (reference sequence). Unmatched junction bases numbered 8, after V lost 2 bases and J lost 1 base. The CDR3 sequence is 16 residues long. CDR3 region: CASSFGQAILNYGYTF. CDR3 DNA sequence: TGTGCCAGCAGCTTTGGACAGGCAATTCTTAACTATGGCTACACCTTC.

The rearrangement links TRBV25-1 to TRBJ2-5, with D maybe TRBD2 (6 bases). The CDR3 loop spans 16 amino acids. V lost 5 bases to trimming and J lost 1 base, with 17 bases between them. The germline V gene has CDR1 MGHDK and CDR2 SYGVNS. The CDR3 loop is CASSTLGGILQETQYF. The CDR3 region has the DNA TGTGCCAGCAGTACCTTAGGAGGGATCCTCCAAGAGACCCAGTACTTC.

This clone was seen a few times. The chain couples TRBV7-9 to TRBJ1-2, with D maybe TRBD1 (5 bases). Germline loops: CDR1 SEHNR, CDR2 FQNEAQ (reference sequence). The CDR3 is 14 amino acids. The V end lost 3 bases, the J end lost 1 base, and 9 bases lay between the germline ends. Written as DNA, the CDR3 is TGTGCCAGCAGCTTGTCCCAGGGTAACTATGGCTACACCTTC. Translation gives CASSLSQGNYGYTF.

The V call is TRBV19, the J call TRBJ2-1, with 10 nucleotides matching TRBD2. The germline CDR1 and CDR2 sequences are LNHDA and SQIVND (reference sequence). The CDR3 runs 15 residues. V lost 5 bases to trimming and J lost 5 bases; unmatched junction nucleotides: 6. CDR3 DNA sequence: TGTGCCAGTAGTGCGAGCGGGGGGGCCGACAATGAGCAGTTCTTC. Translating it yields CASSASGGADNEQFF.

This clone has a handful of counts. The chain carries TRBV4-1 and TRBJ1-5, with 9 bases that match TRBD1. The length of the CDR3 is 15 residues. V lost 6 bases to trimming and J lost 1 base; unmatched junction nucleotides: 4. The germline V gene has CDR1 MGHRA and CDR2 YSYEKL. CDR3 residues: CASRQTGGSNQPQHF. CDR3 nucleotides: TGCGCCAGCAGACAAACAGGGGGCAGCAATCAGCCCCAGCATTTT.

This chain connects TRBV6-4 to TRBJ1-2, with D unresolved. The CDR3 is 12 residues long. V gave up 10 bases and J gave up 4 bases, with 13 bases separating them. The V gene's germline CDR1 is MRHNA and CDR2 SNTAGT. The CDR3 here is CATRNLGYGYTF. The CDR3 bases are TGTGCCACCAGAAACCTCGGCTATGGCTACACCTTC.

The chain couples TRBV5-1 to TRBJ2-6; D remains ambiguous. CDR3 length: 15 residues. Trimming took off 2 bases at V and 0 bases at J, with 6 bases between the two ends. The V gene's germline CDR1 is SGHRS and CDR2 YFSETQ. The CDR3 loop is CASSLAVSGANVLTF. CDR3 nucleotide sequence: TGCGCCAGCAGCTTAGCTGTCTCTGGGGCCAACGTCCTGACTTTC.

The chain links TRBV27 to TRBJ2-3, with TRBD2 matching over 13 bases. The CDR3 spans 18 residues. Germline lookup yields CDR1 MNHEY and CDR2 SMNVEV (reference sequence). V dropped 1 base and J dropped 5; count of bases not matched to a gene: 9. CDR3 amino acids: CASSLLGLAGLAGDTQYF. In DNA form, the CDR3 reads TGTGCCAGCAGTTTATTGGGACTAGCGGGATTGGCGGGAGATACGCAGTATTTT.

The chain carries TRBV5-1 and TRBJ2-7, with D possibly matching TRBD2 (5 bases). Germline CDR1 and CDR2: SGHRS and YFSETQ. This CDR3 is 14 amino acids long. V lost 0 bases to trimming and J lost 2 bases, with 9 bases between them. The CDR3 nucleotides read TGCGCCAGCAGCTTGGAGGGCGGGCCCTACGAGCAGTACTTC. Residues: CASSLEGGPYEQYF. The whole variable domain, filled in from reference TRBV5-1 and TRBJ2-7, reads KAGVTQTPRYLIKTRGQQVTLSCSPISGHRSVSWYQQTPGQGLQFLFEYFSETQRNKGNFPGRFSGRQFSNSRSEMNVSTLELGDSALYLCASSLEGGPYEQYFGPGTRLTVT.